Detailed here is one T cell receptor beta chain. Original methodology: Nucleated cell counts were estimated from reference gene primer amplification. The repertoire was sequenced with immunoSEQ multiplex PCR; TCRdb's copy has only in-frame clones and lacks some. The V and J calls and clone size were taken over from that table, and D and trimming were inferred from the DNA. Altogether some 66,000 clones are present, around 76% being singletons, with the ten largest covering 40% to 60%. The V gene end was trimmed by 0 bases and the J gene end by 6 bases; junction bases not matched to a gene: 9. This CDR3 is built from 17 residues. Germline V gene lookup returns CDR1 MNHEY and CDR2 SMNVEV (reference sequence). These data are taken from a study of blood T cell repertoires in COVID-19. Whole-study context: The United States, Italy and Spain were the sources of the acute and convalescent COVID-19 samples. PBMCs, B-cell-depleted T cells, or T cells provided the cDNA or gDNA that made up the material.

This chain joins TRBV27 and TRBJ2-2; 8 positions match TRBD2. Sequenced: peripheral blood. This clonotype originated in a woman of 80 years or more with acute or convalescent COVID-19. The CDR3 DNA sequence: TGTGCCAGCAGTTTATCGGGGGGTCCGGGAGGGGCCGGGGAGCTGTTTTTT. Protein product: CASSLSGGPGGAGELFF.